The clone carrying this T cell receptor (beta chain) was recorded at least ten times. The entry originates in a study of T cells in Graves' hyperthyroidism and ophthalmopathy. This CDR3 contains 15 residues. From germline, CDR1 is SGHAT and CDR2 FQNNGV. V shed 6 bases and J 0 bases; nucleotides not matched to a gene: 7. It was RNA transcripts that yielded the amplified TCR beta CDR3 regions. The study used the HTBI primer set for a first-round RT-PCR of the TCR CDR3. A single record per CDR3 protein comes from TCRdb applying MiXCR to the multiplex PCR reads. The table includes over 300,000 distinct CDR3 sequences, approximately 14% detected once.

The sequencing input was blood. This sequence was found in a woman aged 55-75 years with Graves' hyperthyroidism. The V gene is TRBV11-2, the J gene TRBJ2-7; TRBD2 agrees at 8 bases. The chain's CDR3 is CASSSSGRGSYEQYF. CDR3 coding DNA: TGTGCCAGCAGTTCGAGCGGGAGAGGCTCCTACGAGCAGTACTTC.